The source of this T cell receptor beta chain is a study of cytomegalovirus exposure and HLA in healthy donors (dated by TCRdb to about 2017). General notes on the study: In an earlier analysis of 587 of the donors, 250 to 300 Gb of sequence data and some 120 million unique TCR beta sequences from 180 million or so T cells were reported. About 280 gigabases of sequencing data and approximately 92 million unique TCR sequences made up an early release that covered approximately 650 HLA-typed donors. Of the approximately 400 genotyped donors, around 81% fell in the genetic ancestry cluster associated with self-reported Caucasian donors. The study was designed to test whether signatures of past pathogen exposure could be identified by cataloging public T cell receptors. The study used immunosequencing to profile the T cell repertoires of about 670 subjects and linked those repertoires to cytomegalovirus serostatus. Besides the first cohort of 666 subjects, a separate validation cohort made up of 120 different subjects was used. High-throughput TCR immunosequencing, statistical association of individual TCRs with disease status, and machine learning were combined to predict cytomegalovirus infection status. A later analysis re-analyzed previously published TCR beta repertoires from 550 to 700 donors and added high-resolution HLA genotyping to study TCR occurrence patterns. The later analysis used no new phenotypic data to find candidate immune exposures, relying instead on TCR beta sequences and their occurrence across donors. An earlier analysis of 587 of the donors used high-throughput TCR beta sequencing to judge whether each TCR beta V gene segment behaved as functional or pseudogenic. Donor age, sex, ethnicity and CMV serostatus were collected together with the repertoire data. A later genetic analysis used genome-wide SNP genotypes for about three fifths of the 666 donors, treating that subset as a discovery cohort. Every repertoire in the discovery cohort had been generated on one and the same sequencing platform. Both class I and class II loci were covered by HLA typing, at four-digit resolution. The number of typed donors differed by locus: roughly 629-640 for A, B, C, DRB1 and DQB1; some 540 for DQA1; about 600 for DPA1; and around 490 for DPB1. A few DR-DQ haplotypes were handled as single units for association and clustering because linkage in the cohort was strong. Among about 390 genotyped donors of the cohort, an average of approximately 230,000 unique TCR beta nucleotide sequences were sequenced per donor, roughly 20% of them non-productive. Study-wide findings and limitations: HLA typing was unavailable for some donors at each locus, so association tests used only the typed subset. The classifier was reported to diagnose cytomegalovirus status with high specificity and sensitivity in both the original and validation cohorts. Roughly uniform sequencing depth across donors was assumed in presence/absence analyses, although this assumption may not hold. Some IMGT-functional V segments, including TRBV6-2 and TRBV6-3, could not be told apart with the 87-base-pair reads, so those segments were excluded. In the study, 150 to 200 TCR beta chains were listed as associated with cytomegalovirus. In a later genetic analysis, fewer N-insertions in productive TCRs were reported among donors in an Asian-associated ancestry cluster than the roughly 640-donor mean. An earlier analysis of several hundred of the donors showed that most TCR beta V segments appeared in productive rearrangements either about 87% or about 30% of the time, which broadly matched IMGT annotations. CMV serostatus was the only immune exposure information available for the cohort. While some public TCRs were present in many individuals, most TCR sequences turned up only very rarely across donors. The cohort was sequenced for TCR beta chains only, and without alpha or paired-chain data the features that could be detected were limited. In a later analysis, the rate of TCR association differed among HLA loci, with DRB1 alleles having the most associated TCRs and HLA-C alleles having the fewest. In a later analysis, most CMV-associated TCR beta chains were found to appear HLA-restricted, with HLA associations seemingly driven largely by CMV exposure. A later analysis associated 15,000 to 20,000 TCR beta sequences with specific HLA alleles at a false discovery rate of 0.05. The authors suggested that the approach could potentially be extended to other disease states and immunological phenotypes. A further reported finding was that TCR beta sequences accurately predicted the HLA-A and HLA-B alleles for most subjects in the first cohort. When HLA alleles, especially DR and DQ, strongly co-occurred, TCR associations were difficult to assign to individual alleles. A later analysis found that HLA-associated TCR beta chains were more clonally expanded and had lower generation probabilities than equally common non-associated chains. An association between a missense DCLRE1C variant and V-gene and J-gene trimming of TCR beta chains was found in a later genetic analysis and replicated in an independent cohort. The sequencing pipeline was judged likely to have produced a cluster of highly shared sequence variants as a technical artifact. Linkage disequilibrium might explain the correlated functional status among segregating V segments, but an unknown experimental factor could not be ruled out. A few of the identified cytomegalovirus-associated TCR beta chains were confirmed in vitro to be specific for cytomegalovirus antigens. Because counts were too low, 15 to 20 rarely observed V segments, including chromosome 9 orphons, were left out of the earlier analysis of 500 to 650 of the donors. A later analysis reported that several top co-occurrence clusters appeared linked to parvovirus B19, influenza, CMV and Epstein-Barr virus.

Sequences LGHNA (CDR1) and YNFKEQ (CDR2) are obtained from the germline V gene. The junction shows trimming of 4 bases on V and 4 bases on J, plus 7 bases between the germline ends. The CDR3 sequence holds 13 residues, the cysteine and phenylalanine included. Left in the record is the CDR3 DNA by itself, 39 bases read in frame from the first base. In total, over 600 healthy bone marrow donors made up the cohort. At the time of sampling, all cohort members were nominally healthy, though unrecorded immune exposures were likely present. The donor was CMV seropositive and was included in the group of approximately 310 seropositive cohort members. Every donor gave a peripheral blood sample, and the peripheral blood mononuclear cells from that sample were used for TCR beta sequencing. Genomic DNA was extracted from the blood cell samples with the Qiagen DNeasy Blood Extraction Kit. In its sample, this clone was seen a few times. Its antigen target is currently unknown. Base qualities are missing; no much larger clone stands one base away.

Library preparation used the immunoSEQ multiplex PCR assay. The multiplex PCR relied on a mix of 60 forward primers for TCR Vbeta segments and 13 reverse primers for TCR Jbeta segments. The CDR3 region of rearranged TCR beta genes was amplified from genomic DNA with a multiplex PCR assay. On the Illumina HiSeq System, the amplified TCR beta libraries were sequenced as 87-base-pair reads. On the study's bioinformatics: A later analysis tallied around 80 million unique TCR beta chains across the 666 repertoires, and around 9.9 million of those chains were shared by two or more donors. Raw reads were error-corrected and collapsed into unique sequences by a nearest-neighbor algorithm in which closely related sequences were merged to remove PCR and sequencing errors. V, D and J gene segments were assigned by aligning CDR3 sequences to IMGT reference sequences. For a sequence to be retained, at least a six-nucleotide match to both a V gene segment and a J gene segment was required. A rearrangement counted as productive if the CDR3 had no stop codons and remained in frame with V and J, and every other rearrangement counted as non-productive. Following IMGT convention, CDR3 was defined as the stretch from the second conserved V-encoded cysteine up to the conserved J-encoded phenylalanine. The earlier analysis of about 500 of the donors excluded sequences that lacked an unambiguous match to a single V gene segment. In an earlier analysis of 587 of the donors, a V segment was called functional when productive rearrangements were above 56.7%, and segregating when the standard deviation between donors exceeded 5%. To diagnose cytomegalovirus status from the catalog of TCR beta chain sequences, a statistical classification framework was built. In a later analysis, V and J genes were assigned by comparing TCR nucleotide sequences against IMGT/GENE-DB human TR gene sequences. The TCRdist pipeline was used in a later analysis to assign CDR3 sequences and most-parsimonious VDJ recombination scenarios. In a later analysis, every TCR beta chain was defined by the combination of its CDR3 amino acid sequence and its V-gene family, and reads without a unique V-gene family were dropped. In a later analysis, 500 to 700 highly shared, low-generation-probability nucleotide sequences were removed to address suspected cross-contamination and a sequencing artifact. A later analysis calculated a clonal expansion index for each public chain from normalized within-repertoire ranks of inferred template counts. Generation probabilities in a later analysis came from a VDJ recombination model fitted to out-of-frame rearrangements, and those results were checked against IGoR. In a later analysis, TCR-TCR, TCR-HLA and TCR-CMV co-occurrence was scored with hypergeometric tests, and a repertoire-size bias correction was applied to TCR pairs. False discovery rates were estimated in a later analysis by permuting HLA or CMV assignments 20 times. In a later analysis, co-occurring TCRs were grouped using DBSCAN, and TCRdist sequence similarity was added for clustering within HLA-allele-positive subsets. Repertoires with fewer than 30,000 or more than 120,000 public chains were left out of co-occurrence clustering, as were four to six repertoires with anomalous nucleotide sharing. The clones in this table, taken by TCRdb from immuneACCESS, are in-frame only. Not every clone is retained; where verified, under half of the shortfall comes from an unresolved V gene, and the cause of the rest is unknown. The DNA gave D and trimming, while V, J and clone size come from that table. Recorded for this sample are approximately 70,000 clones; around two thirds of them occurred a single time. Around 10% of the sample goes to the ten largest clones.

This TCR was recovered from a woman in her forties or fifties in good health and CMV-seropositive. Rearrangement joined TRBV4-2 to TRBJ2-2; the D gene assignment is ambiguous. Sequenced material: PBMCs. The CDR3: CASSLPSTGELFF. The DNA sequence is as follows: TGTGCCAGCAGCCTCCCGTCCACCGGGGAGCTGTTTTTT.